One and the same sample provided the 31 T cell receptor beta chains below, sequenced in a study of blood T cell repertoires in COVID-19. Sequencing was performed with immunoSEQ multiplex PCR; in TCRdb, only in-frame clones are kept and a portion is missing. The profile shows approximately 200,000 clones, 80% to 90% of them singletons. The sample taken for sequencing was PBMCs or T cells enriched from blood (not recorded which). The receptors were sampled from a man aged 40-49 years who had recovered from COVID-19.

The genes are TRBV7-9 and TRBJ1-1, with 10 positions matching TRBD1. The CDR3 contains 15 residues. Germline V gene sequence: CDR1 SEHNR, CDR2 FQNEAQ (reference sequence). J was trimmed by 6 bases and V by 2 bases; bases with no gene match: 6. The CDR3 here is CASSLWPGQGSEAFF. DNA for the CDR3: TGTGCCAGCAGCTTATGGCCGGGACAGGGGTCTGAAGCTTTCTTT.

The chain links TRBV30 to TRBJ1-5; tentative D call: TRBD1 (6 bases). Trimming left V 0 bases short and J 6 bases short, with 9 bases between. CDR3 size: 13 residues. Germline CDR1 GTSNPN, CDR2 SVGIG (reference sequence). Here the CDR3 DNA reads TGTGCCTGGAGTGTGGGGGCTGTTCAGCCCCAGCATTTT. It is translated as CAWSVGAVQPQHF.

The chain recombines TRBV7-9 with TRBJ2-3; TRBD2 matches at 10 bases. Germline lookup yields CDR1 SEHNR and CDR2 FQNEAQ (reference sequence). CDR3 length equals 16 residues. After removal of 2 bases from V and 5 bases from J, the junction contained 7 bases not matched to a gene. Written as DNA, the CDR3 is TGTGCCAGCAGCTTAACCCTAGCGGGAGTGGGAGATACGCAGTATTTT. It is translated as CASSLTLAGVGDTQYF.

Concerning this clone itself: This CDR3 is also generated by other DNA sequences in the sample. V usage is TRBV12-3 or TRBV12-4 and J usage is TRBJ1-2; TRBD1 is a possible D gene (6 bases). Trimming took off 3 bases at V and 8 bases at J, with 10 bases between the two ends. This CDR3 spans 12 amino acids. The CDR3 DNA reads TGTGCCAGCAGTTTGACAGGTTACGGCTACACCTTC. Translating gives CASSLTGYGYTF.

This clone was found a few times. The gene calls are TRBV5-6 and TRBJ2-7; D unresolved. V shed 0 bases and J shed 3 bases, with 10 bases lying between them. The CDR3 length is 14 residues. The germline V gene encodes CDR1 SGHDT and CDR2 YYEEEE. The CDR3 loop is CASSLGANLYEQYF. The CDR3 nucleotides are TGTGCCAGCAGCTTGGGTGCGAACCTCTACGAGCAGTACTTC. Full variable domain (remainder filled in from reference TRBV5-6 and TRBJ2-7): DAGVTQSPTHLIKTRGQQVTLRCSPKSGHDTVSWYQQALGQGPQFIFQYYEEEERQRGNFPDRFSGHQFPNYSSELNVNALLLGDSALYLCASSLGANLYEQYFGPGTRLTVT.

V gene TRBV7-2 combines with J gene TRBJ1-6; maybe TRBD1 (6 bases). Germline loops: CDR1 SGHTA, CDR2 FQGNSA. The length of the CDR3 is 17 residues. V lost 2 bases and J lost 6, with 17 bases in between. Here the CDR3 reads CASSLSFPGHPNSPLHF. The CDR3 DNA sequence: TGTGCCAGCAGCTTATCTTTTCCGGGACACCCTAATTCACCCCTCCACTTT.

The rearrangement joins TRBV11-2 to TRBJ2-5; maybe TRBD1 (6 bases). Trimming stripped 3 bases from V and 5 bases from J, with 16 bases between. The CDR3 has 15 amino acids. Germline CDR1 is SGHAT and CDR2 is FQNNGV. This chain's CDR3 is CASSFEQGPLETQYF. The CDR3 DNA is TGTGCCAGCAGCTTCGAACAGGGTCCATTGGAGACCCAGTACTTC.

This chain's CDR3 is CAISDQPPGQGEHEQFF. The CDR3, as DNA: TGTGCCATCAGTGATCAACCCCCGGGACAGGGGGAGCATGAGCAGTTCTTC. The chain joins TRBV10-3 to TRBJ2-1; TRBD1 agrees at 11 bases. Losses at the gene ends were 3 bases for V and 8 bases for J; bases not matched to a gene: 12. In germline, CDR1 is ENHRY, CDR2 SYGVKD. This CDR3 contains 17 residues.

The chain employs TRBV11-3 and TRBJ2-2; maybe TRBD1 (5 bases). The V gene's germline CDR1 is SGHNT and CDR2 YENEEA. CDR3 length: 15 residues. The V end lost 5 bases, the J end lost 6 bases, and 16 bases lay between the germline ends. The chain's CDR3 is CASSQGLLGAGELFF. The CDR3 nucleotides read TGTGCCAGCAGCCAAGGGTTATTAGGGGCCGGGGAGCTGTTTTTT.

This rearrangement joins TRBV9 to TRBJ1-2; possibly TRBD1 for D (6 bases). The germline V and J ends were trimmed by 4 bases and 4 bases, with 20 bases remaining between them. This CDR3 has 16 residues. In germline, CDR1 is SGDLS, CDR2 YYNGEE. The chain's CDR3 is CASSSRGGGKTYGYTF. The CDR3 nucleotides are TGTGCCAGCAGCTCCCGGGGGGGCGGGAAGACCTATGGCTACACCTTC.

J is TRBJ1-4 and V is TRBV2; tentative D call: TRBD1 (5 bases). V was clipped by 6 bases and J by 8 bases, with 16 bases between them. The CDR3 loop spans 14 amino acids. The germline V gene has CDR1 SNHLY and CDR2 FYNNEI. CDR3 coding DNA: TGTGCCAGCAGGGGGGACTCACGGGAAGAAAAACTGTTTTTT. It specifies CASRGDSREEKLFF.

V usage is TRBV19 and J usage is TRBJ2-2; 8 nucleotides line up with TRBD1. J gave up 5 bases and V 5 bases, and 7 bases lay outside the gene matches. CDR1 and CDR2 (germline): LNHDA, SQIVND (reference sequence). This CDR3 has 15 residues. The CDR3 nucleotides are TGTGCCAGTAGTCTGCAGGACAGGGCTACCGGGGAGCTGTTTTTT. It yields the protein CASSLQDRATGELFF.

There are a few counts of this clone. CDR3 residues: CASSILNTEAFF. The CDR3 nucleotides are TGTGCCAGTAGTATCCTAAACACTGAAGCTTTCTTT. The chain combines TRBV19 with TRBJ1-1, with D unclear. This CDR3 contains 12 residues. V was trimmed by 3 bases and J by 2 bases, leaving 4 bases between them. Germline CDR1 reads LNHDA; CDR2 reads SQIVND (reference sequence). Filled out from reference TRBV19 and TRBJ1-1, the complete variable domain reads DGGITQSPKYLFRKEGQNVTLSCEQNLNHDAMYWYRQDPGQGLRLIYYSQIVNDFQKGDIAEGYSVSREKKESFPLTVTSAQKNPTAFYLCASSILNTEAFFGQGTRLTVV.

DNA of the CDR3: TGTGCCAGCTCATCGGAGGATTGGGACACCATATATTTT. Its translation is CASSSEDWDTIYF. This chain uses TRBV18 with TRBJ1-3; D not resolved. The germline V gene has CDR1 KGHSH and CDR2 LQKENI. The CDR3 is 13 amino acids. V lost 5 bases and J lost 8, with 13 bases in between. Based on the CDR3 plus reference TRBV18 and TRBJ1-3, the full variable domain is NAGVMQNPRHLVRRRGQEARLRCSPMKGHSHVYWYRQLPEEGLKFMVYLQKENIIDESGMPKERFSAEFPKEGPSILRIQQVVRGDSAAYFCASSSEDWDTIYFGEGSWLTVV.

The J gene is TRBJ2-3, the V gene TRBV27, with 8 bases fitting TRBD1. V dropped 3 bases and J dropped 11; count of bases not matched to a gene: 22. The CDR3 consists of 18 residues. The germline CDR1 and CDR2 sequences are MNHEY and SMNVEV (reference sequence). The CDR3 loop is CASSLYITDRGPTDGQYF. The CDR3 bases are TGTGCCAGCAGTTTGTATATAACCGACAGGGGACCCACTGATGGGCAGTATTTT.

The CDR3: CASSLSTSGRDNEQFF. The CDR3 DNA reads TGTGCCAGCAGTTTATCAACCAGCGGGAGAGACAATGAGCAGTTCTTC. The rearrangement uses TRBV28 and TRBJ2-1; TRBD2 aligns across 8 bases. CDR1 and CDR2 (germline): MDHEN, SYDVKM. The trim removed 1 base at V and 5 bases at J, leaving 7 bases unmatched. The CDR3 covers 16 residues.

In this sample, this clone turned up a few times. V usage is TRBV18 and J usage is TRBJ2-7, with 7 bases identical to TRBD1. This CDR3 is 15 amino acids long. Germline V gene lookup returns CDR1 KGHSH and CDR2 LQKENI. V dropped 2 bases and J dropped 9; count of bases not matched to a gene: 13. CDR3 region: CASSPSQGIAGGQYF. The CDR3 DNA sequence: TGTGCCAGCTCACCATCACAGGGGATCGCAGGTGGGCAGTACTTC.

The V call is TRBV6-1, the J call TRBJ2-1; 8 nucleotides match TRBD2. The CDR3 totals 16 residues. The V gene end was trimmed by 1 base and the J gene end by 3 bases; junction bases not matched to a gene: 5. The germline CDR1 and CDR2 sequences are MNHNS and SASEGT. CDR3: CASSEGSGGIYNEQFF. The CDR3 DNA follows: TGTGCCAGCAGTGAAGGATCGGGAGGGATCTACAATGAGCAGTTCTTC.

The chain combines TRBV27 with TRBJ2-5; TRBD2 matches at 8 bases. The ends lost 5 bases at V and 4 bases at J; junction bases unmatched: 9. This CDR3 has 15 amino acids. Germline V CDR1 and CDR2: MNHEY, SMNVEV (reference sequence). The CDR3 region is CASSTIGLARETQYF. Written as DNA, the CDR3 is TGTGCCAGCAGTACAATCGGACTAGCCAGAGAGACCCAGTACTTC.

The chain employs TRBV5-1 and TRBJ1-5; no definite D call. V lost 0 bases, J lost 7 bases, and 8 bases lay in between. The germline gives CDR1 SGHRS, CDR2 YFSETQ. The CDR3 has 13 amino acids. In DNA, the CDR3 is TGCGCCAGCAGCTTGGATTCAGGACAGCCCCAGCATTTT. Protein: CASSLDSGQPQHF.

The rearrangement links TRBV10-2 to TRBJ2-7; 7 bases fit TRBD2. Germline CDR1 WSHSY, CDR2 SAAADI. The CDR3 is made up of 15 amino acids. The J segment lost 2 bases and the V segment lost 8 bases, leaving 12 bases of the junction unmatched. The CDR3 region has the DNA TGCGCCAGCCGCCTGGGGGGGGGTAGTGCCTACGAGCAGTACTTC. Translating gives CASRLGGGSAYEQYF.

J is TRBJ2-3 and V is TRBV7-9, with TRBD2 matching over 8 bases. CDR3 length equals 17 residues. V lost 3 bases, J lost 0 bases, and 8 bases stayed unmatched. Germline V gene data show CDR1 as SEHNR and CDR2 as FQNEAQ (reference sequence). This chain's CDR3 is CASSFGWASGSTDTQYF. CDR3 nucleotide sequence: TGTGCCAGCAGCTTCGGTTGGGCTAGCGGGAGCACAGATACGCAGTATTTT.

This rearrangement joins TRBV4-1 to TRBJ2-1; 8 positions agree with TRBD2. This CDR3 is 18 amino acids long. With V trimmed by 6 bases and J by 2 bases, 15 bases remained unmatched. Per the germline V gene, CDR1 is MGHRA and CDR2 is YSYEKL. CDR3 nucleotide sequence: TGCGCCAGCAGGGACGCGGGTCGAAAAGCGGGAGCCTACAATGAGCAGTTCTTC. It encodes CASRDAGRKAGAYNEQFF.

This clone has a single count. CDR3 loop: CASSFPGFMNTEAFF. The DNA for the CDR3 is TGTGCCAGCAGCTTCCCGGGATTTATGAACACTGAAGCTTTCTTT. This chain links TRBV7-9 with TRBJ1-1; no clear D gene. Trimming removed 3 bases from V and 0 bases from J, with 11 bases in between. The CDR3 loop spans 15 amino acids. Germline values: CDR1 SEHNR, CDR2 FQNEAQ (reference sequence).

The chain joins TRBV27 to TRBJ1-1, with D perhaps matching TRBD1 (6 bases). V lost 6 bases, J lost 7 bases, and 18 bases lay in between. Germline V gene data show CDR1 as MNHEY and CDR2 as SMNVEV (reference sequence). The CDR3 contains 14 residues. The CDR3 DNA reads as TGTGCCAGCAGCATGATAGGGGGTAGGGGTGAAGCTTTCTTT. Its translation is CASSMIGGRGEAFF.

The chain links TRBV5-1 to TRBJ2-2; weak D call: TRBD2 (5 bases). CDR3 length: 14 residues. Trimming removed 4 bases at V and 3 bases at J, with 10 bases between. Per germline, CDR1 SGHRS and CDR2 YFSETQ. The CDR3 here is CASSVGLDTGELFF. CDR3 in DNA: TGCGCCAGCAGCGTCGGACTGGACACCGGGGAGCTGTTTTTT.

This clone came up a few times. This rearrangement joins TRBV5-1 to TRBJ1-2; TRBD1 might be the D (6 bases). This CDR3 has 14 amino acids. Trimming pared 4 bases from V and 5 bases from J, leaving 15 bases between. The germline V gene encodes CDR1 SGHRS and CDR2 YFSETQ. CDR3 region: CASSPEGQFYGYTF. CDR3 DNA sequence: TGCGCCAGCAGCCCGGAAGGACAGTTTTATGGCTACACCTTC. Together with reference TRBV5-1 and TRBJ1-2, the CDR3 gives the full variable domain: KAGVTQTPRYLIKTRGQQVTLSCSPISGHRSVSWYQQTPGQGLQFLFEYFSETQRNKGNFPGRFSGRQFSNSRSEMNVSTLELGDSALYLCASSPEGQFYGYTFGSGTRLTVV.

The V and J genes are TRBV6-2 or TRBV6-3 and TRBJ2-3, with a possible D match to TRBD2 (6 bases). The CDR3 extends over 17 amino acids. V was pared by 3 bases and J by 4 bases, with 20 bases between. The germline V gene has CDR1 MNHEY and CDR2 SVGEGT. Here the CDR3 DNA reads TGTGCCAGCAGTTATTATACTCGCGGGGTACCAGCAGATACGCAGTATTTT. The encoded protein is CASSYYTRGVPADTQYF.

V is TRBV6-2 or TRBV6-3 and J is TRBJ2-2, with D unclear. V lost 2 bases and J lost 0, with 7 bases in between. Germline assignment: CDR1 MNHEY and CDR2 SVGEGT. This CDR3 contains 15 residues. The CDR3: CASSYSTSNTGELFF. For the CDR3, the DNA is TGTGCCAGCAGTTACAGCACCTCGAACACCGGGGAGCTGTTTTTT.

V and J are TRBV4-3 and TRBJ2-3; D is uncertain. Germline V gene lookup returns CDR1 LGHNA and CDR2 YSLEER. The CDR3 is 15 amino acids. The V gene lost 6 bases and the J gene lost 2 bases, with 15 bases spanning the gap. The chain's CDR3 is CASSPRQGFTDTQYF. The DNA of the CDR3 is TGCGCCAGCAGTCCGAGACAAGGCTTCACAGATACGCAGTATTTT.

V usage is TRBV6-5 and J usage is TRBJ2-2, with 7 bases fitting TRBD2. Germline CDR1 and CDR2: MNHEY and SVGAGI. V dropped 7 bases and J dropped 4; count of bases not matched to a gene: 9. The CDR3 length is 15 residues. For the CDR3, the DNA is TGTGCCAGCACCTCGGGGGGTAGTCTCACCGGGGAGCTGTTTTTT. It yields the protein CASTSGGSLTGELFF.